This TCR beta chain came from a study of regulatory T cells in long-lasting Graves disease. Germline V gene data show CDR1 as MNHNS and CDR2 as SASEGT. The CDR3 extends over 12 amino acids. V shed 2 bases and J shed 10 bases, with 11 bases lying between them. There are a few counts of this clonotype. Time point here: newly diagnosed GD, antithyroid drugs for less than 3 months. RNA from PBMCs was the source of the TCR library. Through Arm-PCR of CDR3 regions and iRepertoire HTBI primers, TCR beta libraries were built. One entry per CDR3 protein results from TCRdb running MiXCR on the multiplex PCR reads. The profile shows over 500,000 distinct CDR3 sequences, 15% to 20% of them singletons. This same sample was also taken into another study, of T cells in Graves' hyperthyroidism and ophthalmopathy.

J is TRBJ1-1 and V is TRBV6-1; D remains ambiguous. The sequences come from peripheral blood mononuclear cells (PBMCs), collected at new diagnosis, from a patient treated with antithyroid drugs. The source of this sequence is a man between 18 and 29 years old with Graves disease. This CDR3 reads CASSESRALAFF. DNA for the CDR3: TGTGCCAGCAGTGAATCGAGGGCTTTAGCTTTCTTT.